A selection of T cell receptor beta chains follows, all from one sample in a study of T cell responses to AZD1222 COVID-19 vaccine. Some clones are missing from TCRdb's copy, which holds only in-frame ones; the method was immunoSEQ multiplex PCR. The table has some 130,000 clones, more than 85% seen once. The source was peripheral blood, collected on day 0 of AZD1222 vaccination. The receptors were sampled from an adult in good health. The CDR3 runs from the conserved cysteine through the conserved F or W. A D gene is named only where the DNA matches it firmly. Some rows mark clone size as missing; the rest say once, few, many or name a class of expanded clone.

j_call v_call cdr3_length d_call clone_size cdr3_nt cdr3_aa
TRBJ2-1 TRBV4-3 18 TRBD2 - TGCGCCAGCAGCCAAGATACCCCTAATAGCGGGAGGGGTCGAGAGCAGTTCTTC CASSQDTPNSGRGREQFF
TRBJ2-7 TRBV6-6 16 TRBD1 few TGTGCCAGCAGTTCACCCCCGGGACAGGGATCCTACGAGCAGTACTTC CASSSPPGQGSYEQYF
TRBJ2-1 TRBV5-1 15 TRBD2 - TGCGCCAGCAGCTTGTCCGGGAGGGCCGGGAATGAGCAGTTCTTC CASSLSGRAGNEQFF
TRBJ2-5 TRBV28 12 TRBD2 - TGTGCCAGCTCGGCGGGAGGAAAGACCCAGTACTTC CASSAGGKTQYF
TRBJ1-5 TRBV3-1/TRBV3-2 16 - - TGTGCCAGCAGCCAAGAGGCACGGTATCCTAATCAGCCCCAGCATTTT CASSQEARYPNQPQHF
TRBJ1-6 TRBV7-8 13 - - TGTGCCAGCAGCTTAGCGGCCGACTCACCCCTCCACTTT CASSLAADSPLHF
TRBJ1-6 TRBV25-1 16 TRBD1 - TGTGCCAGCAGGTCGGACAGGGGGCCCTATAATTCACCCCTCCACTTT CASRSDRGPYNSPLHF
TRBJ1-5 TRBV5-6 15 - - TGTGCCAGCAGCCCCAGGCCTGGAGGCAATCAGCCCCAGCATTTT CASSPRPGGNQPQHF
TRBJ2-7 TRBV10-3 14 TRBD1 - TGTGCCCCCCCCCGAATTTCAGGGGGTGACGAGCAGTACTTC CAPPRISGGDEQYF
TRBJ1-1 TRBV6-5 12 - - TGTGCCACCCATAAAGCGGTAACTGAAGCTTTCTTT CATHKAVTEAFF
TRBJ1-2 TRBV5-4 13 TRBD1 once TGTGCCAGCAGCTTCAGGGGGGGTCATGGCTACACCTTC CASSFRGGHGYTF
TRBJ2-7 TRBV10-3 14 TRBD1 few TGTGCCATCAGGGGGACAGGGGGTGCCTACGAGCAGTACTTC CAIRGTGGAYEQYF
TRBJ1-4 TRBV19 16 TRBD1 - TGTGCCAGTAGTACCGGGACAGGTTGGACTAATGAAAAACTGTTTTTT CASSTGTGWTNEKLFF
TRBJ2-3 TRBV18 18 - - TGTGCCAGCTCGCAGTCTATTAACCGGGATTTTGAAGAAGATACGCAGTATTTT CASSQSINRDFEEDTQYF
TRBJ2-3 TRBV6-5 15 - - TGTGCCAGCAGTACACAGGGAGGGGGCACAGATACGCAGTATTTT CASSTQGGGTDTQYF
TRBJ2-1 TRBV30 17 TRBD2 - TGTGCCTGGAGTGACCCGGGACTAGCGGGACCCTACAATGAGCAGTTCTTC CAWSDPGLAGPYNEQFF
TRBJ2-1 TRBV6-4 15 TRBD2 medium-sized TGTGCCAGCAGCCAAGCGGGAGAAAGGGTAGATGAGCAGTTCTTC CASSQAGERVDEQFF
TRBJ2-7 TRBV5-8 17 TRBD2 - TGTGCCAGCAGCCCCCAGGGGGGTAGCGGGAGTCCCTACGAGCAGTACTTC CASSPQGGSGSPYEQYF
TRBJ2-7 TRBV5-6 14 TRBD2 - TGTGCCAGCAGCTTGTACGCGGGAGTGGGGGAGCAGTACTTC CASSLYAGVGEQYF
TRBJ2-1 TRBV2 12 - - TGTGCCACCACGGGGGCTCAGGGCGCTTGGATCTTC CATTGAQGAWIF
TRBJ1-6 TRBV19 14 TRBD1 - TGTGCCAGTAGGCTCGGGACAGATAATTCACCCCTCCACTTT CASRLGTDNSPLHF
TRBJ1-5 TRBV27 15 - - TGTGCCAGCAGTTTTGAGGGTCTCGGCAATCAGCCCCAGCATTTT CASSFEGLGNQPQHF
TRBJ1-2 TRBV27 13 TRBD1 - TGTGCCAGCAGCACCGGGACAGCCTATGGCTACACCTTC CASSTGTAYGYTF
TRBJ2-2 TRBV29-1 12 - - TGCAGCGGGACTTCGAACACCGGGGAGCTGTTTTTT CSGTSNTGELFF
TRBJ1-5 TRBV27 13 - - TGTGCCAGCAGTTTGGGGCCGAATCAGCCCCAGCATTTT CASSLGPNQPQHF
TRBJ1-2 TRBV5-5 14 - - TGTGCCAGCAGCTTGGGGGGAGGGAACTATGGCTACACCTTC CASSLGGGNYGYTF
TRBJ1-2 TRBV4-2 15 TRBD1 once TGTGCCAGCAGCCAAGATCCCGGGACAGACTATGGCTACACCTTC CASSQDPGTDYGYTF
TRBJ1-1 TRBV18 15 - - TGTGCCAGCTCACCAAAGGGGTACTCGAACACTGAAGCTTTCTTT CASSPKGYSNTEAFF
TRBJ2-5 TRBV5-4 17 TRBD2 - TGTGCCAGCAGCTTTGGCTTAGCGGGAGGATCCGGGGAGACCCAGTACTTC CASSFGLAGGSGETQYF
TRBJ1-5 TRBV10-1 17 - - TGCGCCGGCAAACTTATTACGGGGGGAAATAGCAATCAGCCCCAGCATTTT CAGKLITGGNSNQPQHF
TRBJ2-3 TRBV7-9 15 - - TGTGCCAGCAGCTTCCCCGTAGGTAGGGCAGATACGCAGTATTTT CASSFPVGRADTQYF
TRBJ1-2 TRBV21-1 14 - - TGTGCCAGCAGCAAAGAATGGCGGGACTATGGCTACACCTTC CASSKEWRDYGYTF
TRBJ2-2 TRBV3-1/TRBV3-2 16 TRBD2 once TGTGCCAGCAGCTCGCGGACTAGCGGGAACACCGGGGAGCTGTTTTTT CASSSRTSGNTGELFF
TRBJ1-3 TRBV4-1 15 - - TGCGCCAGCAGCCAAGACCGCAGCTCTGGAAACACCATATATTTT CASSQDRSSGNTIYF
TRBJ1-1 TRBV28 12 - - TGTGCCAGCAGTATAGGGACGACTGAAGCTTTCTTT CASSIGTTEAFF
TRBJ1-2 TRBV19 14 - - TGTGCCAGTAGTATTTGGGGGTCAAAGTATGGCTACACCTTC CASSIWGSKYGYTF
TRBJ2-7 TRBV4-3 14 - - TGCGCCAGCAGCCAAGAGTATCTCTCCTACGAGCAGTACTTC CASSQEYLSYEQYF
TRBJ2-2 TRBV27 14 TRBD1 once TGTGCCAGCAGTCCCTTGACAGGGGCCGGGGAGCTGTTTTTT CASSPLTGAGELFF
TRBJ2-7 TRBV27 11 - - TGTGCCAGCAGTAGGGGTTACGAGCAGTACTTC CASSRGYEQYF
TRBJ1-2 TRBV19 13 - - TGTGCCAGTCGTCCCCGACTGAGCTATGGCTACACCTTC CASRPRLSYGYTF
TRBJ2-7 TRBV30 15 - - TGTGCCTGGAGTTTTGGACGGACCGGCTCCTACGAGCAGTACTTC CAWSFGRTGSYEQYF
TRBJ2-1 TRBV4-1 16 - once TGCGCCAGCAGCCAAGCAGTTGGACCCACGACCAGTTGGCAGTTCTTC CASSQAVGPTTSWQFF
TRBJ1-2 TRBV27 15 - - TGTGCCAGCAGTCCGAATGAGGGGGGGACGAGCGGCTACACCTTC CASSPNEGGTSGYTF
TRBJ1-2 TRBV28 13 - few TGTGCCAGCAGTTGGGTCGGCCGAGGGGGCTACACCTTC CASSWVGRGGYTF
TRBJ2-1 TRBV7-8 14 - - TGTGCCAGCAGCTTAAGAGGAGCGTACAATGAGCAGTTCTTC CASSLRGAYNEQFF
TRBJ1-6 TRBV7-2 17 - - TGTGCCAGCAGCTTTATAGGGCCTCGGCTTGGCGTTTCACCCCTCCACTTT CASSFIGPRLGVSPLHF
TRBJ1-2 TRBV6-5 14 TRBD1 - TGTGCCAGCAGCACATACAGGGGCCCCTATGGCTACACCTTC CASSTYRGPYGYTF
TRBJ1-2 TRBV2 15 - - TGTGCCAGCAGTGAGGCCCGGAGGGATCCGACTGGCTACACCTTC CASSEARRDPTGYTF
TRBJ1-2 TRBV28 13 TRBD1 - TGTGCCAGCAGGCGGGACAGGGACTATGGCTACACCTTC CASRRDRDYGYTF
TRBJ2-7 TRBV5-1 12 - - TGCGCCAGCAGCCTCGTTGGGGACGAGCAGTACTTC CASSLVGDEQYF
TRBJ2-1 TRBV7-3 15 - - TGTGCCAGCAGCTTAGTCCCAGGCCAGTACAATGAGCAGTTCTTC CASSLVPGQYNEQFF
TRBJ1-2 TRBV5-5 14 - - TGTGCCAGCAGCTTGGGCGGAACTAACTATGGCTACACCTTC CASSLGGTNYGYTF
TRBJ2-1 TRBV30 15 - - TGTGCCTGGAGTGTAACAGACACGTTGTACAATGAGCAGTTCTTC CAWSVTDTLYNEQFF
TRBJ1-1 TRBV19 14 - - TGTGCCAGTAGTACAGATAGTGTTAACACTGAAGCTTTCTTT CASSTDSVNTEAFF
TRBJ1-3 TRBV5-4 16 - - TGTGCCAGCAGCTTGGTTGGACGGCGCTCTGGAAACACCATATATTTT CASSLVGRRSGNTIYF
TRBJ2-2 TRBV5-1 12 - - TGCGCCAGCAGCTTCCCCACCGGGGAGCTGTTTTTT CASSFPTGELFF
TRBJ1-3 TRBV5-4 14 - - TGTGCCAGCAGCTCAGACTCTCTCGGAAACACCATATATTTT CASSSDSLGNTIYF
TRBJ2-7 TRBV7-9 18 TRBD2 few TGTGCCAGCAGCAGACCCCAGCGACTAGCGAGTTCCTCCTACGAGCAGTACTTC CASSRPQRLASSSYEQYF
TRBJ1-1 TRBV19 13 - - TGTGCCAGTACAGCCAGCATGAACACTGAAGCTTTCTTT CASTASMNTEAFF